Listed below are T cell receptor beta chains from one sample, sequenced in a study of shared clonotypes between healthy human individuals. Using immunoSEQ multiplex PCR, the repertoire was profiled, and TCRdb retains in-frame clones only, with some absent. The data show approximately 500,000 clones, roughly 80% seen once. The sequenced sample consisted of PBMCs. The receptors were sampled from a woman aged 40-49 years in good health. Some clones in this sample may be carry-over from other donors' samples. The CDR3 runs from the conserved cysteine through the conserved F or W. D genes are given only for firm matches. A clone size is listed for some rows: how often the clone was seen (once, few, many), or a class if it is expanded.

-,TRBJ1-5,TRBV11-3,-,TGCGCCAGCAGCTTAGGGGGAGGTAATCAGCCACAGCATTTT,CASSLGGGNQPQHF
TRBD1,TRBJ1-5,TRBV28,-,TGTGCCAGCAGCTTGGGACAGGGGATTGATCAGCCCCAGCATTTT,CASSLGQGIDQPQHF
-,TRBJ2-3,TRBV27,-,TGTGCCAGCAGAACAGTTACAGATACGCAGTATTTT,CASRTVTDTQYF
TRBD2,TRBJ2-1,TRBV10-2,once,TGCGCCAGCGGGCCTAGCGGAGCCTACAATGAGCAGTTCTTC,CASGPSGAYNEQFF
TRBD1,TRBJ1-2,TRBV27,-,TGTGCCAGCAGTCGACAGGGGAGTGGGGGACTCTATGGCTACACCTTC,CASSRQGSGGLYGYTF
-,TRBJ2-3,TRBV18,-,TGTGCCAGCTCACCACCGGGCTCCCCTAGCACAGATACGCAGTATTTT,CASSPPGSPSTDTQYF
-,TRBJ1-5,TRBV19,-,TGTGCCAGTAGTATGGAGGGGCTTAGCAATCAGCCCCAGCATTTT,CASSMEGLSNQPQHF
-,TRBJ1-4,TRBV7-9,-,TGTGCCAGCACCGGGGTTCCTAATGAAAAACTGTTTTTT,CASTGVPNEKLFF
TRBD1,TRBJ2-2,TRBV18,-,TGTGCCAGCTCACCGAGACAGGGCCCGCTTACCACCGGGGAGCTGTTTTTT,CASSPRQGPLTTGELFF
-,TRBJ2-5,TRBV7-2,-,TGTGCCAGCAGCTTAACCGGGACAAAAAACCAAGAGACCCAGTACTTC,CASSLTGTKNQETQYF
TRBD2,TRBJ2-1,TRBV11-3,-,TGTGCCAGCAGCACTCCGGGACTAGCGGGAGGGCCGGGTTTTAAGGGGGAGTTCTTC,CASSTPGLAGGPGFKGEFF
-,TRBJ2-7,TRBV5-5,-,TGTGCCAGCAGCTTGAATCCAGGAGGTTACGAGCAGTACTTC,CASSLNPGGYEQYF
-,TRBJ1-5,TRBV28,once,TGTGCCAGCACCCCCAAGAGCTTCTATAGCAATCAGCCCCAGCATTTT,CASTPKSFYSNQPQHF
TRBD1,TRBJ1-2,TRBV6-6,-,TGTGCCAGCAGTCGGACAGGGCTTGGCTACACCTTC,CASSRTGLGYTF
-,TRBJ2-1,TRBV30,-,TGTGCCTGGAGTGAGGGGGGCCTCTATGAGCAGTTCTTC,CAWSEGGLYEQFF
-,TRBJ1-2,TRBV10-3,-,TGTGCCATCAGTGTGGGTGACAGATCCACGTATGGCTACACCTTC,CAISVGDRSTYGYTF
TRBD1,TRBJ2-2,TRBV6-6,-,TGTGCCAGCCCTAGGGACAGGGACAACACCGGGGAGCTGTTTTTT,CASPRDRDNTGELFF
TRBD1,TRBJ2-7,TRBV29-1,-,TGCAGCGTTGAAGGGGCCCGGGACAGTTCCTACGAGCAGTACTTC,CSVEGARDSSYEQYF
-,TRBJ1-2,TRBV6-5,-,TGTGCCAGCAGTTACCCGACCGGCGGGGGGTATTATGGCTACACCTTC,CASSYPTGGGYYGYTF
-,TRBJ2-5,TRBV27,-,TGTGCCAGCAGTTTATTTGGACGACAAGAGACCCAGTACTTC,CASSLFGRQETQYF
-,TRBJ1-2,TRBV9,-,TGTGCCAGCAGCCCCCGCGGCTATGGCTACACCTTC,CASSPRGYGYTF
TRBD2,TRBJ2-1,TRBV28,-,TGTGCCAGCACCCCCGGTGGGGGGGAGGGCCTCAATGAGCAGTTCTTC,CASTPGGGEGLNEQFF
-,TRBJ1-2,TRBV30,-,TGTGCCTGGAGTCAGGGGTTTGACTATGGCTACACCTTC,CAWSQGFDYGYTF
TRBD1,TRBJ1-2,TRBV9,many,TGTGCCAGCAGCCAGACGGCCGGGACAGGGGCCGGCTACACCTTC,CASSQTAGTGAGYTF
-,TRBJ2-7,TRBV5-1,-,TGCGCCAGCAGCAAAGGTGGTTCACAAACTCTTATCGCCGGAGAGCAGTACTTC,CASSKGGSQTLIAGEQYF
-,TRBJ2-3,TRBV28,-,TGTGCCAGCAGTGTAGTAGGGTTAGATACGCAGTATTTT,CASSVVGLDTQYF
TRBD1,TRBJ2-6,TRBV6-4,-,TGTGCCAGCAGTGACGGGACAGCTGGGGCCAACGTCCTGACTTTC,CASSDGTAGANVLTF